This T cell receptor (beta chain) was identified in a study of blood T cells in healthy people across ages. Notes on the study in general: Diversity estimates drawn from one million T cells were deemed underestimates.

CDR1 SGDLS and CDR2 YYNGEE come from the germline V gene. Trimming removed 4 bases at V and 7 bases at J, with 15 bases between. This CDR3 has 14 amino acids. There were healthy Caucasian individuals from Russia, aged about 6 to 95, serving as donors. Collection of 9 to 10 milliliters of peripheral blood was performed for each donor. About this clonotype: As yet, its antigen is unknown.

For the second PCR, which ran for 7 to 11 cycles, a sample-barcoded 5' primer and a J-beta primer mix were used. A single record per CDR3 protein comes from TCRdb applying MiXCR to the 5' RACE reads. The sample has 1.5 million or so distinct CDR3 sequences, under 55% seen once. The sequencing input was blood. This receptor was identified in a woman between 18 and 29 years old in good health. The chain carries TRBV9 and TRBJ1-5; D is perhaps TRBD1 (6 bases). The CDR3 bases are TGTGCCAGCAGCCAACTGGGGGGCAGGCAGCCCCAGCATTTT. It encodes CASSQLGGRQPQHF.